This T cell receptor (beta chain) was retrieved from a study of vaccination effects on CD4 cells after COVID-19. Study in general: The participants, recipients of two vaccine doses, got either BNT162b2 or mRNA-1273.

Sequencing followed a ViraFEST assay step that expanded antigen-specific CD4+ T cells with viral peptide pools. Upon completion of 10 days in culture, CD4+ T cells were isolated. Negative nucleocapsid antibody tests before and after vaccination confirmed no previous SARS-CoV-2 infection. PBMC were cultured at fewer than 2.5 million per well with roughly 10 IU/ml IL-2 and 7.5 to 10 ug/ml peptides. The method was immunoSEQ multiplex PCR; TCRdb's version includes in-frame clones alone and lacks a portion of them. The sample holds approximately 74,000 clones, around 74% seen once. Details on this clone: What it recognizes is unknown.

This sequence originates from a human donor who received a COVID-19 vaccine. Source: CD4+ T cells from PBMCs cultured with HCoV-NL63 spike peptides, taken before COVID-19 vaccination.

The CDR3 DNA is TGTGCCTGTAAAAGGGGGACGGTGAACACTGAAGCTTTCTTT. Protein: CACKRGTVNTEAFF. The chain recombines TRBV30 with TRBJ1-1, with a possible D match to TRBD1 (6 bases). V was trimmed by 6 bases and J by 0 bases, leaving 14 bases between them. CDR1 and CDR2 from the germline V gene are GTSNPN and SVGIG (reference sequence). There are 14 residues in the CDR3.